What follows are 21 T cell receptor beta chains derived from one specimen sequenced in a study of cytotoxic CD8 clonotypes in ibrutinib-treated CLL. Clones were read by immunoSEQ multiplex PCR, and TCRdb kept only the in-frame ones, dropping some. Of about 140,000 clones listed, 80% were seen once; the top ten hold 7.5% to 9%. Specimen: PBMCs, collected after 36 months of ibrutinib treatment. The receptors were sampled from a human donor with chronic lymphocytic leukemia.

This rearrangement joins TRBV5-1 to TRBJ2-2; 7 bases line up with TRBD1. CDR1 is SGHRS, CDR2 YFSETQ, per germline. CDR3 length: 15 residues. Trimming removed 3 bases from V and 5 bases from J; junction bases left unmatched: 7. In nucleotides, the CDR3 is TGCGCCAGCAGCTCCACAGGGGCGGATACCGGGGAGCTGTTTTTT. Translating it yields CASSSTGADTGELFF.

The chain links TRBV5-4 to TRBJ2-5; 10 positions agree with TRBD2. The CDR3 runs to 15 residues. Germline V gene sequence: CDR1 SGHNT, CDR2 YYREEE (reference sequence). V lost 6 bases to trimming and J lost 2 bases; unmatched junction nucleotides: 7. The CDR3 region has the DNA TGTGCCAGCACCAGGACTAGCGGTTCTCAAGAGACCCAGTACTTC. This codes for CASTRTSGSQETQYF.

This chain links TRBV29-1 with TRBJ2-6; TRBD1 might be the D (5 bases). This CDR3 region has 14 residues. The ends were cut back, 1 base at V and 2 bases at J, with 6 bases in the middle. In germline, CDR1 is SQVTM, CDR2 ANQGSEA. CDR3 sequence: CSVEVTAGANVLTF. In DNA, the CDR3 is TGCAGCGTTGAAGTGACAGCTGGGGCCAACGTCCTGACTTTC.

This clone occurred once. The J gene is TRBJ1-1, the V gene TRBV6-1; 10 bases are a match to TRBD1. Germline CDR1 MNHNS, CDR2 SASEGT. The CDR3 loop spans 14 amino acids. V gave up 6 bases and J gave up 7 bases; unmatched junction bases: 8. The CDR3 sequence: CASSRQGAESEAFF. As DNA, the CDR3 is TGTGCCAGCAGCCGACAGGGGGCAGAAAGTGAAGCTTTCTTT.

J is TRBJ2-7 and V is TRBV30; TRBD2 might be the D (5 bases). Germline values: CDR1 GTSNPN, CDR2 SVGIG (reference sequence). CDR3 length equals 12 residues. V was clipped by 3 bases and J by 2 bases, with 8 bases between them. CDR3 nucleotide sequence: TGTGCCTGGAGGGGAGTAACCTACGAGCAGTACTTC. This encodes CAWRGVTYEQYF.

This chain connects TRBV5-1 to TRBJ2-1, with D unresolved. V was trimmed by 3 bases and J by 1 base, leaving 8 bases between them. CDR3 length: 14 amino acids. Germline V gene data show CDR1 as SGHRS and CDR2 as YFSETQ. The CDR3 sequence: CASSSRSSYNEQFF. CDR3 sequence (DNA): TGCGCCAGCAGCTCCCGGAGTTCCTACAATGAGCAGTTCTTC.

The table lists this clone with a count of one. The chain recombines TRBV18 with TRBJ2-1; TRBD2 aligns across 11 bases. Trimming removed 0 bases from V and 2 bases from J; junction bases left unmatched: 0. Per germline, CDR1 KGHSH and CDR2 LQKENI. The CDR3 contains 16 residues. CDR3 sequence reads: CASSPPGLAAYNEQFF. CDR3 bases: TGTGCCAGCTCACCACCGGGACTAGCGGCCTACAATGAGCAGTTCTTC.

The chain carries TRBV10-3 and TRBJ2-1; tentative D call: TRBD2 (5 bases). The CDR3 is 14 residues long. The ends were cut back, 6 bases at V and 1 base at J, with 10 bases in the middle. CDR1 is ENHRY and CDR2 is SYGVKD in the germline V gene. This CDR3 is CAIREARSYNEQFF. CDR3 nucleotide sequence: TGTGCCATCAGGGAGGCTCGTTCCTACAATGAGCAGTTCTTC.

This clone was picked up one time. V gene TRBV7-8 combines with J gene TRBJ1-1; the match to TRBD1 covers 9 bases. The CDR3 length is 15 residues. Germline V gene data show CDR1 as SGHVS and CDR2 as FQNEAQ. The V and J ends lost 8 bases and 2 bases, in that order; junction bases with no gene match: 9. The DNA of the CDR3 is TGTGCCAGCCGTGGACAGGGGAGGGCAAACACTGAAGCTTTCTTT. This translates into CASRGQGRANTEAFF.

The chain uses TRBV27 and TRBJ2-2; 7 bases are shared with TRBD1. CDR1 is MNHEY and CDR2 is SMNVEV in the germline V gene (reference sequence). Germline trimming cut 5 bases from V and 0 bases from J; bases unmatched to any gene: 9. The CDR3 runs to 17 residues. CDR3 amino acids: CASSPEIQGPNTGELFF. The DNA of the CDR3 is TGTGCCAGCAGTCCCGAAATACAGGGGCCGAACACCGGGGAGCTGTTTTTT.

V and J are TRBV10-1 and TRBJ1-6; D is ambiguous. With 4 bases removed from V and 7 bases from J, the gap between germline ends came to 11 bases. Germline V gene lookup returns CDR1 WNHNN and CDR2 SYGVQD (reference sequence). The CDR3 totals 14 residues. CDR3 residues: CASSGAAGNSPLHF. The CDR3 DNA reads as TGCGCCAGCAGTGGGGCAGCTGGAAATTCACCCCTCCACTTT.

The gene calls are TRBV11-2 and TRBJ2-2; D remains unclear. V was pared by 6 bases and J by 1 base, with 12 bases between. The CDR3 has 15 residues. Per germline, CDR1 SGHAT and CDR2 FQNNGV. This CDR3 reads CASRNNLGNTGELFF. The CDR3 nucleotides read TGTGCCAGCAGAAACAACCTCGGGAACACCGGGGAGCTGTTTTTT.

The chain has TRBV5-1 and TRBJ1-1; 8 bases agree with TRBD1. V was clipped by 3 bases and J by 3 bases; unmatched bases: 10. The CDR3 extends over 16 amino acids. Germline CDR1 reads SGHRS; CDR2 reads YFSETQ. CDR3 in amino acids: CASSWDRFRVDTEAFF. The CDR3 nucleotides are TGCGCCAGCAGCTGGGACAGGTTTCGGGTTGACACTGAAGCTTTCTTT. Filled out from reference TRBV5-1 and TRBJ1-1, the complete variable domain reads KAGVTQTPRYLIKTRGQQVTLSCSPISGHRSVSWYQQTPGQGLQFLFEYFSETQRNKGNFPGRFSGRQFSNSRSEMNVSTLELGDSALYLCASSWDRFRVDTEAFFGQGTRLTVV.

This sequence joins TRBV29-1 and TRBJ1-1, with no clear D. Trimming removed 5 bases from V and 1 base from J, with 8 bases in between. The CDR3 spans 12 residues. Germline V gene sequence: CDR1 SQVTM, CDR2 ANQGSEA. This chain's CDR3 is CSVRRKNTEAFF. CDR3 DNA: TGCAGCGTTCGGCGGAAGAACACTGAAGCTTTCTTT.

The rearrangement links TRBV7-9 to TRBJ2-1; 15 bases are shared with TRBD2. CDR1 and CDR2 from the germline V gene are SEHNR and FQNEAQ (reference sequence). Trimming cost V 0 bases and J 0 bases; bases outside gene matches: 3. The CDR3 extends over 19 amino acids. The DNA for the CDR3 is TGTGCCAGCAGCTTAGCCGGGACTAGCGGGAGGACCTCCTACAATGAGCAGTTCTTC. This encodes CASSLAGTSGRTSYNEQFF.

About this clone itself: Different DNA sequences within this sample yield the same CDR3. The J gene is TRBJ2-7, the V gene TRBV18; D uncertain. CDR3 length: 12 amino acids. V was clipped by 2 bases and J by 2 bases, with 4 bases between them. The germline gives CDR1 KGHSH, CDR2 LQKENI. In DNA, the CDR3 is TGTGCCAGCTCACCAGGAACCTACGAGCAGTACTTC. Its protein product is CASSPGTYEQYF.

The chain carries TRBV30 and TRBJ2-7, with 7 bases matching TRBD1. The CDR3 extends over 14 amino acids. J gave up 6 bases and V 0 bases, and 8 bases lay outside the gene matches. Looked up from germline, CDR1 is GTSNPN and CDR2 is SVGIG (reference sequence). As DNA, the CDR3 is TGTGCCTGGAGTGTACTGAGGGGGCGCTTCGAGCAGTACTTC. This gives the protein CAWSVLRGRFEQYF.

The CDR3 DNA sequence: TGTGCCAGCAGTGAGGGCAGCAATCAGCCCCAGCATTTT. This translates into CASSEGSNQPQHF. The chain recombines TRBV2 with TRBJ1-5; D unresolved. The CDR3 has 13 residues. Germline-derived CDR1 and CDR2 are SNHLY and FYNNEI. V shed 3 bases and J shed 1 base, with 4 bases lying between them.

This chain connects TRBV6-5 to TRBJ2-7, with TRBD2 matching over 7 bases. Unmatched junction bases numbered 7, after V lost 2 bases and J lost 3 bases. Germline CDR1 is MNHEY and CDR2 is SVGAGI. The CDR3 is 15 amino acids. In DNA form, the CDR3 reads TGTGCCAGCAGTTACGCACGCGGGGGAGGCTACGAGCAGTACTTC. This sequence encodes CASSYARGGGYEQYF.

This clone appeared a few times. CDR3 sequence: CASTKNPGHTATNEKLFF. In DNA form, the CDR3 reads TGTGCCAGTACCAAAAACCCGGGACACACCGCAACTAATGAAAAACTGTTTTTT. The chain links TRBV19 to TRBJ1-4, with D perhaps TRBD1 (6 bases). The V gene lost 7 bases and the J gene lost 0 bases, with 21 bases spanning the gap. Germline V CDR1 and CDR2: LNHDA, SQIVND (reference sequence). The CDR3 loop spans 18 amino acids.

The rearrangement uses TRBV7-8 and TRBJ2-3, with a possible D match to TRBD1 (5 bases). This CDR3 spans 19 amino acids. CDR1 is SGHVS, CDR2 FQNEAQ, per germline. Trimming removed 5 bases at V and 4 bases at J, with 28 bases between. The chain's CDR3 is CASSKERVVGKIGADTQYF. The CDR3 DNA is TGTGCCAGCAGCAAAGAGAGAGTGGTTGGGAAGATAGGGGCAGATACGCAGTATTTT.